Given below is one T cell receptor (beta chain) in context. The data are from a study of CD8 T cells in Susac syndrome. In germline, CDR1 is MNHEY, CDR2 SVGEGT. The CDR3 spans 16 residues. The V and J ends lost 6 bases and 2 bases respectively, with 19 bases between them. The RNA input was roughly 0.45 to 1 ug, and it was reverse transcribed with random hexamers. Amplification of TCR beta CDR3 by immunoSEQ multiplex PCR spanned 54 Vbeta and 13 Jbeta. TCRdb used MiXCR to reprocess the immunoSEQ multiplex PCR reads, holding one entry per CDR3 protein. This sample carries about 80,000 distinct CDR3 sequences, 94% of them seen once, and the ten largest clones take 0.26%.

The receptor's source is a human donor in good health. The sequencing sample was made of CD8+ T cells from PBMCs. V gene TRBV6-2 or TRBV6-3 combines with J gene TRBJ1-1, with D unclear. CDR3 nucleotide sequence: TGTGCCAGCAGCCCCCTGGGCCCGGGAGGAAACACTGAAGCTTTCTTT. Translation gives CASSPLGPGGNTEAFF.